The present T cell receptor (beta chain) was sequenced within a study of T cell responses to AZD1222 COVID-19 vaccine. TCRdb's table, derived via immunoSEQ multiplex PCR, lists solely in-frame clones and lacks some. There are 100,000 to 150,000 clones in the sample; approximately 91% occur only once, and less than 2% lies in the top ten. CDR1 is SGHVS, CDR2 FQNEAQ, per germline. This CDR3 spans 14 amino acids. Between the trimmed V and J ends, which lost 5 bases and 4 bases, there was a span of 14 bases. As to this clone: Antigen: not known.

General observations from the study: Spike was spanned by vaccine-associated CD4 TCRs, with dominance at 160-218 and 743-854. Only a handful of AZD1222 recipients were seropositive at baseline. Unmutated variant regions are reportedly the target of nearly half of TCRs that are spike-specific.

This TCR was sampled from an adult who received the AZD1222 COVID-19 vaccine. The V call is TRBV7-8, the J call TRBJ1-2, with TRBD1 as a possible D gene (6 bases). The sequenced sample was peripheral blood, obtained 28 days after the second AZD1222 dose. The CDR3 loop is CASSPQGSGYGYTF. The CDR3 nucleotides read TGTGCCAGCAGCCCTCAGGGGTCGGGCTATGGCTACACCTTC.